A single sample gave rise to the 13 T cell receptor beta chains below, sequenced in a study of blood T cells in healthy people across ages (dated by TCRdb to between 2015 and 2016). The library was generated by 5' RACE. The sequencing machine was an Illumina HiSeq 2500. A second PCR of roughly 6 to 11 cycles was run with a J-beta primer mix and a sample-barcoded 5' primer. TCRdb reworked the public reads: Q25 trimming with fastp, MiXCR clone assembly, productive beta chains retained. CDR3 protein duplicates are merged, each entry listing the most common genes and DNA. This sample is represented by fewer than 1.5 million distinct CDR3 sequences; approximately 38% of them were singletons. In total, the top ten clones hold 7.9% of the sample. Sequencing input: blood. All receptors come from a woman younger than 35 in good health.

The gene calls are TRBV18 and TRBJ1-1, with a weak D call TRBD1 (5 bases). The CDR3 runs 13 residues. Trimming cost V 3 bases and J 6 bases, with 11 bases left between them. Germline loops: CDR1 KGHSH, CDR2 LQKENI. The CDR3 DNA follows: TGTGCCAGCTCACCCCAGGGTGGCGCTGAAGCTTTCTTT. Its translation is CASSPQGGAEAFF. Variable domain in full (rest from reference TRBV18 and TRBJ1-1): NAGVMQNPRHLVRRRGQEARLRCSPMKGHSHVYWYRQLPEEGLKFMVYLQKENIIDESGMPKERFSAEFPKEGPSILRIQQVVRGDSAAYFCASSPQGGAEAFFGQGTRLTVV.

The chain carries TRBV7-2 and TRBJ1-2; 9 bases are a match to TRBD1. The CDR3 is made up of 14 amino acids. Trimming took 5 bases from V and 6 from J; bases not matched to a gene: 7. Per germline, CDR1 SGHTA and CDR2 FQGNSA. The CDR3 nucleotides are TGTGCCAGCAGCCCGCTGGGGACAGGGAATGGCTACACCTTC. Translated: CASSPLGTGNGYTF.

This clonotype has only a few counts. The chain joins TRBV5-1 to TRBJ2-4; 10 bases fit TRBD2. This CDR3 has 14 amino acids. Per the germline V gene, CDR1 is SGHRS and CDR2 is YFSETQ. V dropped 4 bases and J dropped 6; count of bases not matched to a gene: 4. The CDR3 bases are TGCGCCAGCAGCCCTAGCGGGAGAGGAAACATTCAGTACTTC. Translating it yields CASSPSGRGNIQYF.

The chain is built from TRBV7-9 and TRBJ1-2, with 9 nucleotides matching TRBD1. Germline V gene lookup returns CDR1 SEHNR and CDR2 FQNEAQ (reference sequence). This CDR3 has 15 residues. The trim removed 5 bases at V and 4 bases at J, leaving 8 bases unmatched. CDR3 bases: TGTGCCAGCAGCGGGCCGGGACAGGGAGGCTATGGCTACACCTTC. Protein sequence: CASSGPGQGGYGYTF.

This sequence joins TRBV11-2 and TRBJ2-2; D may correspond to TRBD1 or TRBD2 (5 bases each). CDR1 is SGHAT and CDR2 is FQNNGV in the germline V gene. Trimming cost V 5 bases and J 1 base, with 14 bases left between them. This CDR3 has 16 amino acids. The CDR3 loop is CASSLMGPGNTGELFF. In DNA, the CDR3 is TGTGCCAGCAGCCTAATGGGACCCGGGAACACCGGGGAGCTGTTTTTT.

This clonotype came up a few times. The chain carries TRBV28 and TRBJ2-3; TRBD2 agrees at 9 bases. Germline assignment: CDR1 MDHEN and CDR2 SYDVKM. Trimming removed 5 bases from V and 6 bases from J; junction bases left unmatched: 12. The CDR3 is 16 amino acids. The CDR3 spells CASSRPERGDPDTQYF. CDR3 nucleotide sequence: TGTGCCAGCAGTCGACCAGAGCGGGGGGACCCGGATACGCAGTATTTT.

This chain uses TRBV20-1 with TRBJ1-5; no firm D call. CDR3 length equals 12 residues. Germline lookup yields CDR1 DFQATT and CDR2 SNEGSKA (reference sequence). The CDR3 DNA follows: TGCAGCTCTGAGTCAACCGGGCAGCCCCAGCATTTT. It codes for CSSESTGQPQHF.

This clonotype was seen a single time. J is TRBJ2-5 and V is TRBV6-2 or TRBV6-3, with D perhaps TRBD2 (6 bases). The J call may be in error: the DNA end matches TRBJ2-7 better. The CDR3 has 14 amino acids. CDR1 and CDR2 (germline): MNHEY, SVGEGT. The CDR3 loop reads CASKRDSTAYEQYF. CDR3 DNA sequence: TGTGCCAGCAAACGGGACTCTACCGCCTACGAGCAGTACTTC.

The CDR3 loop is CSAGGLAGYNEQFF. CDR3 coding DNA: TGCAGTGCTGGGGGACTAGCGGGTTACAATGAGCAGTTCTTC. The gene calls are TRBV20-1 and TRBJ2-1, with 12 bases identical to TRBD2. The CDR3 loop spans 14 amino acids. CDR1 is DFQATT and CDR2 is SNEGSKA in the germline V gene (reference sequence). J was trimmed by 4 bases and V by 5 bases; bases with no gene match: 3.

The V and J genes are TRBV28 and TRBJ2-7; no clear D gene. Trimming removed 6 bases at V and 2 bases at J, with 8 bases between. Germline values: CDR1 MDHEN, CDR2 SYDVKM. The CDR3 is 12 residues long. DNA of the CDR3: TGTGCCAGCAGCGGACCTCCCTACGAGCAGTACTTC. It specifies CASSGPPYEQYF.

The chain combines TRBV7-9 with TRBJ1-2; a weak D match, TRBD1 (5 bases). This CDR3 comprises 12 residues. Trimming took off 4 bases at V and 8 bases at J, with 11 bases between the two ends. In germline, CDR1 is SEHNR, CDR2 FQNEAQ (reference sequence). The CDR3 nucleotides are TGTGCCAGCAGCTCGCAGGGTACGGGCTACACCTTC. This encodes CASSSQGTGYTF.

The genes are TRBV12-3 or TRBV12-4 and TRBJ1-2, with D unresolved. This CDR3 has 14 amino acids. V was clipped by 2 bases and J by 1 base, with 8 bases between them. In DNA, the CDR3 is TGTGCCAGCAGTTTACGAGCCTATAACTATGGCTACACCTTC. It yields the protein CASSLRAYNYGYTF.

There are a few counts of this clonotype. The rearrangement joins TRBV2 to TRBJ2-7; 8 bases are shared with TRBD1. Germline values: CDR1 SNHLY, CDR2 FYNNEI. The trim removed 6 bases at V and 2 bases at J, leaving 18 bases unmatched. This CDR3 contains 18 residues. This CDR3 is CASRPELTGARPTYEQYF. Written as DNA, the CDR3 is TGTGCCAGCAGACCCGAGCTGACAGGGGCGAGACCTACCTACGAGCAGTACTTC.